These T cell receptor beta chains were read from a single sample in a study of blood T cell repertoires in COVID-19. The repertoire was sequenced with immunoSEQ multiplex PCR; TCRdb's copy has only in-frame clones and lacks some. The data show 150,000 to 200,000 clones, 88% seen once. Sequencing input: peripheral blood. Receptors were obtained from a human donor in a cohort sampled during active COVID-19. CDR3s include the opening cysteine and the closing phenylalanine or tryptophan. A D gene is named only where the DNA matches it firmly. Some rows have no size entry. The others give once, few or many, or a class for an expanded clone.

j_gene | d_gene | abundance | len | v_gene | CDR3nt | CDR3aa
TRBJ1-6 | TRBD1 | NA | 17 | TRBV2 | TGTGCCAGTACCTTGAGAACAGGGGGCGCGGTAAATTCACCCCTCCACTTT | CASTLRTGGAVNSPLHF
TRBJ2-7 | NA | NA | 12 | TRBV30 | TGTGCCTGGGGGGCCTTTTCCTACGAGCAGTACTTC | CAWGAFSYEQYF
TRBJ2-3 | TRBD2 | NA | 16 | TRBV11-2 | TGTGCCAGCAGCTTAGGACTAGCGGGTCACACAGATACGCAGTATTTT | CASSLGLAGHTDTQYF
TRBJ2-1 | TRBD2 | NA | 16 | TRBV18 | TGTGCCAGCTCACCGACTCGACTAGCGGGGGAGGGTGAGCAGTTCTTC | CASSPTRLAGEGEQFF
TRBJ2-1 | TRBD2 | NA | 14 | TRBV27 | TGTGCCAGCACGGGGCTAGCGGACAACAATGAGCAGTTCTTC | CASTGLADNNEQFF
TRBJ2-3 | TRBD2 | NA | 17 | TRBV7-2 | TGTGCCAGCAGCTTAGTGCGGGGGGGCCTCCTTACAGATACGCAGTATTTT | CASSLVRGGLLTDTQYF
TRBJ1-4 | NA | NA | 16 | TRBV7-7 | TGTGCTAGCAGCTTAGCGCGGAGATCAACTAATGAAAAACTGTTTTTT | CASSLARRSTNEKLFF
TRBJ2-3 | NA | NA | 15 | TRBV7-9 | TGTGCCAGCAGCTTGATCCGGGACTCCCGAGATACGCAGTATTTT | CASSLIRDSRDTQYF
TRBJ1-6 | TRBD1 | NA | 20 | TRBV27 | TGTGCCAGCAGTTTTGCGAACCAACCGGGACAGTTACCTTATAATTCACCCCTCCACTTT | CASSFANQPGQLPYNSPLHF
TRBJ1-1 | NA | NA | 15 | TRBV29-1 | TGCAGCGTTGAATTACGTGTCTACCCGAACACTGAAGCTTTCTTT | CSVELRVYPNTEAFF
TRBJ1-3 | TRBD1 | NA | 18 | TRBV5-1 | TGCGCCAGCAGCTTAGAACCGGGACAGGGGGCATTCCGAAACACCATATATTTT | CASSLEPGQGAFRNTIYF
TRBJ2-7 | NA | NA | 11 | TRBV20-1 | TGCAGTGCTAGCCAAACCTACGAGCAGTACTTC | CSASQTYEQYF
TRBJ1-2 | TRBD1 | NA | 15 | TRBV7-9 | TGTGCCAGCAGCCCCCGGGACAGGGGTGACTATGGCTACACCTTC | CASSPRDRGDYGYTF
TRBJ1-5 | NA | once | 17 | TRBV6-2/TRBV6-3 | TGTGCCAGCAGTTACTCGAAGTACAGGGATAGCAATCAGCCCCAGCATTTT | CASSYSKYRDSNQPQHF
TRBJ2-5 | TRBD2 | NA | 16 | TRBV6-2/TRBV6-3 | TGTGCCAGCAGTTACGGTTTAGTAGCGGGGGAGGAGACCCAGTACTTC | CASSYGLVAGEETQYF
TRBJ2-2 | TRBD1 | once | 17 | TRBV5-1 | TGCGCCAGCAGCCCCGGGACAGGGTCCGGCGGCACCGGGGAGCTGTTTTTT | CASSPGTGSGGTGELFF
TRBJ2-1 | NA | NA | 13 | TRBV6-6 | TGTGCCAGCGGGGAGGGGGTCGCTGGCGAGCAGTTCTTC | CASGEGVAGEQFF
TRBJ2-7 | TRBD2 | NA | 14 | TRBV6-5 | TGTGCCAGCAGCCCGGGACTAGCGTCGGGTGAGCAGTACTTC | CASSPGLASGEQYF
TRBJ1-2 | TRBD1 | once | 15 | TRBV19 | TGTGCCAGTAATTCGGGACAGGGGAATGGTCGTGGCTACACCTTC | CASNSGQGNGRGYTF
TRBJ2-2 | NA | NA | 14 | TRBV5-4 | TGTGCCAGCAGAACTTTCGGCCGCGGCGGGGAGCTGTTTTTT | CASRTFGRGGELFF
TRBJ1-5 | TRBD1 | NA | 14 | TRBV28 | TGTGCCAGCAGTGGACAGGGTAACGATCAGCCCCAGCATTTT | CASSGQGNDQPQHF
TRBJ2-4 | NA | NA | 16 | TRBV3-1/TRBV3-2 | TGTGCCAGCAGCCAAGAGGCAGCGAACCCTAAAAACATTCAGTACTTC | CASSQEAANPKNIQYF
TRBJ2-3 | NA | NA | 12 | TRBV10-2 | TGCGCCAGCGAAGGGGGTACAGATACGCAGTATTTT | CASEGGTDTQYF
TRBJ2-3 | TRBD1 | NA | 16 | TRBV5-1 | TGCGCCAGCAGCTTGGGGGACAGGGCCTCCACAGATACGCAGTATTTT | CASSLGDRASTDTQYF
TRBJ2-1 | TRBD1 | NA | 17 | TRBV6-2/TRBV6-3 | TGTGCCAGCAGTTACGGATTCCGGGACAGGGGGAGCAATGAGCAGTTCTTC | CASSYGFRDRGSNEQFF
TRBJ2-3 | TRBD2 | NA | 13 | TRBV5-4 | TGTGCCAGCAGCCCCAGCGGGGTCGATACGCAGTATTTT | CASSPSGVDTQYF
TRBJ1-5 | NA | NA | 15 | TRBV2 | TGTGCCAGCAGTGAAATTGGCAGGGGATATCAGCCCCAGCATTTT | CASSEIGRGYQPQHF
TRBJ2-1 | NA | NA | 12 | TRBV24-1 | TGTGCCACCAGTGACCCCGGGACTTTGCAGTTCTTC | CATSDPGTLQFF
TRBJ2-5 | TRBD1 | NA | 16 | TRBV23-1 | TGCGCCAGCAGTCAACGGGACAGGGGGCGGGGAGAGACCCAGTACTTC | CASSQRDRGRGETQYF
TRBJ2-7 | TRBD1 | NA | 13 | TRBV9 | TGTGCCAGCAGCCCGGACAGGAGTATGAAGCAGTACTTC | CASSPDRSMKQYF
TRBJ1-2 | NA | NA | 13 | TRBV11-2 | TGTGCCAGCAGCTTAGTGGCTGGCTATGGCTACACCTTC | CASSLVAGYGYTF
TRBJ1-1 | TRBD1 | NA | 12 | TRBV6-5 | TGTGCCAGCGGTCAGACAGGGGGAGAAGCTTTCTTT | CASGQTGGEAFF
TRBJ1-2 | NA | once | 14 | TRBV6-2/TRBV6-3 | TGTGCCAGCAGTTACTCGAGGACAGTAGTTGGCTACACCTTC | CASSYSRTVVGYTF